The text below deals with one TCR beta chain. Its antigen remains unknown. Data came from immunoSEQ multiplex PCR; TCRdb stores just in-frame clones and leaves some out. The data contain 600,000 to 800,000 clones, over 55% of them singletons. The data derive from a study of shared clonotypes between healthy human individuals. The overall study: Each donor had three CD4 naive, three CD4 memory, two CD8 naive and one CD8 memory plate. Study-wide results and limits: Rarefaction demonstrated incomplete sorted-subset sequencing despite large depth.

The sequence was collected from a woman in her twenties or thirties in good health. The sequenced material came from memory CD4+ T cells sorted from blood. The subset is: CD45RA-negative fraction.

CDR3 sequence (DNA): TGCGCCAGCAACGACAGGACCCTCTCCTACAATGAGCAGTTCTTC. Translation gives CASNDRTLSYNEQFF. The V and J genes are TRBV5-1 and TRBJ2-1; weak D call: TRBD1 (6 bases). Trimming stripped 6 bases from V and 0 bases from J, with 13 bases between. The CDR3 extends over 15 amino acids. Germline V gene data show CDR1 as SGHRS and CDR2 as YFSETQ. Combining the CDR3 with reference TRBV5-1 and TRBJ2-1 gives the whole variable domain KAGVTQTPRYLIKTRGQQVTLSCSPISGHRSVSWYQQTPGQGLQFLFEYFSETQRNKGNFPGRFSGRQFSNSRSEMNVSTLELGDSALYLCASNDRTLSYNEQFFGPGTRLTVL.